One and the same sample provided the 8 T cell receptor beta chains below, sequenced in a study of HIV-infected patients and healthy controls. 450 to 600 ng RNA was reverse transcribed with alpha and beta constant-region primers. Alpha and beta chain libraries were made separately by chain-specific third strand synthesis with multiplexing indices. Via MiXCR, TCRdb re-called the 5' RACE reads, giving one row per CDR3 protein. The sample holds 6,400 or so distinct CDR3 sequences, roughly 8.7% seen once. Follow-up blood was drawn about 14 weeks, roughly three months, after antiretroviral therapy began. The repertoire came from unfractionated whole blood and reflected all unsorted peripheral T cells. Specimen: blood, collected during antiretroviral therapy. Every receptor here comes from an adult with HIV infection.

This clonotype was found many times. Germline and junction disagree at one end, which may indicate a read error. The V call is TRBV28, the J call TRBJ1-3; possibly TRBD1 for D (6 bases). This CDR3 spans 10 amino acids. Germline values: CDR1 MDHEN, CDR2 SYDVKM. The CDR3 coding sequence is TGTGCCAGCACCCCGGGGGGCCCGGCTTTT. Amino acid sequence: CASTPGGPAF.

This clonotype was detected ten times or more. The rearrangement uses TRBV7-2 and TRBJ1-2, with TRBD1 matching over 10 bases. V lost 2 bases and J lost 2; bases outside the gene matches: 2. The CDR3 covers 15 residues. Germline CDR1 reads SGHTA; CDR2 reads FQGNSA. In DNA form, the CDR3 reads TGTGCCAGCAGCTTAACGGGACAGGGGAACTATGGCTACACCTTC. Translated, it gives CASSLTGQGNYGYTF.

By proportion, this clonotype is medium-sized. The rearrangement joins TRBV7-3 to TRBJ1-1; D is uncertain. Per germline, CDR1 SGHTA and CDR2 FQGTGA. This CDR3 has 13 amino acids. The V gene lost 6 bases and the J gene lost 0 bases, with 8 bases spanning the gap. The CDR3 spells CASSYSMNTEAFF. The DNA of the CDR3 is TGTGCCAGCAGTTATTCCATGAACACTGAAGCTTTCTTT.

Judged by abundance, this clonotype is medium-sized. The rearrangement joins TRBV4-2 to TRBJ1-1, with D tentatively TRBD1 (5 bases). Trimming shortened V by 0 bases and J by 7 bases, and 9 bases separated the two germline ends. There are 13 residues in the CDR3. The germline gives CDR1 LGHNA, CDR2 YNFKEQ. In nucleotides, the CDR3 is TGTGCCAGCAGCCAAGAGGTCACAGGTGAAGCTTTCTTT. Encoded protein: CASSQEVTGEAFF.

The J gene is TRBJ2-7, the V gene TRBV27, with TRBD2 as a possible D gene (6 bases). From germline, CDR1 is MNHEY and CDR2 SMNVEV (reference sequence). This CDR3 spans 16 amino acids. V lost 6 bases to trimming and J lost 2 bases, with 20 bases between them. CDR3 sequence: CASRTSGRREPYEQYF. The CDR3 DNA sequence: TGTGCCAGCAGAACGTCCGGGAGAAGGGAACCCTACGAGCAGTACTTC.

By share, this clonotype counts as medium-sized. The gene calls are TRBV12-3 or TRBV12-4 and TRBJ2-3; 11 bases map to TRBD1. V dropped 6 bases and J dropped 4; count of bases not matched to a gene: 3. This CDR3 contains 14 residues. DNA for the CDR3: TGTGCCAGCAGGGACAGGGGGCATTCAGATACGCAGTATTTT. Residues: CASRDRGHSDTQYF.

In its sample, this clonotype was seen many times. The chain links TRBV28 to TRBJ1-1; possibly TRBD1 for D (6 bases). The CDR3 sequence is 14 residues long. The ends were cut back, 2 bases at V and 0 bases at J, with 7 bases in the middle. Germline CDR1 MDHEN, CDR2 SYDVKM. The CDR3 bases are TGTGCCAGCAGTTTAAGACAGGTGAACACTGAAGCTTTCTTT. Translation gives CASSLRQVNTEAFF.

This clonotype was picked up many times. This chain joins TRBV28 and TRBJ2-4, with a possible D match to TRBD1 (5 bases). Looked up from germline, CDR1 is MDHEN and CDR2 is SYDVKM. CDR3 length equals 15 residues. Deletions cut 2 bases from V and 3 bases from J, with 11 bases between. DNA for the CDR3: TGTGCCAGCAGTTTAAAAGGGGTGGGCAAAAACATTCAGTACTTC. It is translated as CASSLKGVGKNIQYF.